This T cell receptor (beta chain) was sequenced for a study of blood T cell repertoires in COVID-19. Study-wide context: Acute-phase and convalescent COVID-19 samples originated in the United States, Italy and Spain. PBMCs, B-cell-depleted T cells, or T cells were the source of the cDNA or gDNA that made up the material.

Here immunoSEQ multiplex PCR was the method, and the copy in TCRdb shows in-frame clones only, minus some. The table includes 150,000 to 200,000 clones, approximately 86% detected once. Germline V gene sequence: CDR1 LNHDA, CDR2 SQIVND (reference sequence). This CDR3 spans 13 amino acids. Deletions cut 1 base from V and 6 bases from J, with 9 bases between. This clone was counted only a few times. This TCR derives from a man aged 65 to 79 with active or convalescent COVID-19. The rearrangement uses TRBV19 and TRBJ1-1; perhaps TRBD1 as D (6 bases). Material for sequencing was peripheral blood. The CDR3 DNA sequence: TGTGCCAGTAGTATAGGTCAGGGGCCTGAAGCTTTCTTT. Translated, it gives CASSIGQGPEAFF.